This is a list of T cell receptor beta chains from one sample in a study of cytomegalovirus exposure and HLA in healthy donors. TCRdb's table, derived via immunoSEQ multiplex PCR, lists solely in-frame clones and lacks some. The sample lists about 150,000 clones, roughly 75% occurring once. What was sequenced was PBMCs. The receptors originated from a man aged 18 to 35 in good health and CMV-seropositive. The CDR3 runs from the conserved cysteine through the conserved F or W. D genes are given only for firm matches. Expanded clones are given a class, and other clones once, few, many or no size at all.

D,size,length,V,J,DNA,CDR3
.,few,12,TRBV18,TRBJ2-5,TGTGCCAGCTCACCGAGGCAAGAGACCCAGTACTTC,CASSPRQETQYF
.,.,12,TRBV5-5,TRBJ2-1,TGTGCCAGCAGCTCAGGGGGGAATGAGCAGTTCTTC,CASSSGGNEQFF
TRBD2,.,15,TRBV6-1,TRBJ2-1,TGTGCCAGCAACCTAGGACTAGCGGGAGCGGCTGAGCAGTTCTTC,CASNLGLAGAAEQFF
TRBD1,.,13,TRBV2,TRBJ1-2,TGTGCCAGCAGTGGGGCAGGGGGCCTTGGCTACACCTTC,CASSGAGGLGYTF
.,.,15,TRBV7-3,TRBJ2-1,TGTGCCAGCAGCCAGCTAGCTGCCTCCTACAATGAGCAGTTCTTC,CASSQLAASYNEQFF
.,.,15,TRBV30,TRBJ1-3,TGTGCCTGGACCGGGGAACATTACTCTGGAAACACCATATATTTT,CAWTGEHYSGNTIYF
TRBD2,.,14,TRBV7-9,TRBJ2-3,TGTGCCAGCAGCTCCGGACTAGCTACGGATACGCAGTATTTT,CASSSGLATDTQYF
.,.,14,TRBV30,TRBJ1-1,TGTGCCTGGGGACGGGGGGGCGCGAACACTGAAGCTTTCTTT,CAWGRGGANTEAFF
.,.,12,TRBV27,TRBJ2-7,TGTGCCAGCAGTTCGAGAACCTACGAGCAGTACTTC,CASSSRTYEQYF
.,.,11,TRBV6-6,TRBJ1-4,TGTGCCAGTGGGGACTTGGAAAAACTGTTTTTT,CASGDLEKLFF
TRBD2,.,14,TRBV30,TRBJ2-5,TGTGCCTGGAGAGCTAGCGGGAATCAAGAGACCCAGTACTTC,CAWRASGNQETQYF
.,.,16,TRBV15,TRBJ2-1,TGTGCCACTAGGGGGGTTCGAGGGGGGGCCTACAATGAGCAGTTCTTC,CATRGVRGGAYNEQFF
TRBD2,.,15,TRBV9,TRBJ2-1,TGTGCCAGCAGCTCCAGACTAGCGGCCGACAATGAGCAGTTCTTC,CASSSRLAADNEQFF
.,.,15,TRBV4-1,TRBJ1-4,TGCGCCAGCAGCCTCCGGCGGAAGGGGGACGAAAAACTGTTTTTT,CASSLRRKGDEKLFF
TRBD2,.,18,TRBV27,TRBJ2-5,TGTGCCAGCGGCGCCGGGACTAGCGGGAGCTTTTGGAGAGAGACCCAGTACTTC,CASGAGTSGSFWRETQYF
TRBD2,.,14,TRBV29-1,TRBJ2-1,TGCAGCGTTGAAATAGCGGGAGGCTACAATGAGCAGTTCTTC,CSVEIAGGYNEQFF
.,.,14,TRBV10-2,TRBJ1-1,TGCGCCAGCAGTGAGGCGGGAGGGGTCACTGAAGCTTTCTTT,CASSEAGGVTEAFF
TRBD2,few,18,TRBV7-9,TRBJ2-1,TGTGCCAGCACCTTCGGGACTACCTCCTACTCTTCCTACAATGAGCAGTTCTTC,CASTFGTTSYSSYNEQFF
TRBD1,.,14,TRBV4-2,TRBJ1-2,TGTGCCAGCAGCCAAGAAGTGACAGGGGATGGCTACACCTTC,CASSQEVTGDGYTF
TRBD2,once,14,TRBV29-1,TRBJ2-7,TGCAGCGTTGGATCGGGACTAGCCGCCTACGAGCAGTACTTC,CSVGSGLAAYEQYF
TRBD1,once,13,TRBV15,TRBJ1-4,TGTGCCACCAGCAGAAGGACAGGGCACATACTGTTTTTT,CATSRRTGHILFF
TRBD2,.,17,TRBV5-6,TRBJ2-5,TGTGCCAGCAGCCTAATGACTAGCGGGAAGTGGGGAGAGACCCAGTACTTC,CASSLMTSGKWGETQYF
.,.,16,TRBV28,TRBJ1-5,TGTGCCAGTTCTCTATTCCCGGACTATAGCAATCAGCCCCAGCATTTT,CASSLFPDYSNQPQHF
TRBD1,.,15,TRBV9,TRBJ1-5,TGTGCCAGCAGCTCGACAGGGTTGGGCAATCAGCCCCAGCATTTT,CASSSTGLGNQPQHF
TRBD1,.,14,TRBV6-5,TRBJ1-2,TGTGCCAGCAGCTTACAGGGGGGGTTCGATGGCTACACCTTC,CASSLQGGFDGYTF
TRBD1,.,14,TRBV19,TRBJ1-5,TGTGCCAGTAGGGACAGGGGCCTCAATCAGCCCCAGCATTTT,CASRDRGLNQPQHF
.,.,14,TRBV11-2,TRBJ2-7,TGTGCCAGCAGCTTAAACAGGGCGGACTACGAGCAGTACTTC,CASSLNRADYEQYF